This entry describes one T cell receptor (beta chain). This record comes from a study of blood T cell repertoires in COVID-19. Study details: Researchers got acute and convalescent COVID-19 samples from the United States, Italy and Spain. T cells, B-cell-depleted T cells, or PBMCs supplied cDNA or gDNA.

This table comes from immunoSEQ multiplex PCR, and its TCRdb copy is limited to in-frame clones, with some not included. The sample lists some 150,000 clones; about 88% were seen once. The ends were cut back, 1 base at V and 3 bases at J, with 8 bases in the middle. The CDR3 has 14 amino acids. CDR1 and CDR2 from the germline V gene are KGHSH and LQKENI. This sequence joins TRBV18 and TRBJ2-3, with D possibly being TRBD2 (7 bases). Specimen: peripheral blood. The receptor comes from a woman between 65 and 79 years old with acute or convalescent COVID-19. CDR3 in amino acids: CASSPQGGTDTQYF. The CDR3 DNA reads TGTGCCAGCTCACCACAGGGGGGGACAGATACGCAGTATTTT.